A selection of T cell receptor beta chains follows, all from one sample in a study of T-cell memory formation after mild COVID-19. TCRdb itself ran the 5' RACE reads through MiXCR, one entry per CDR3 protein. The sample lists 500,000 to 650,000 distinct CDR3 sequences, about 22% occurring once. The sequencing sample was made of PBMCs or a T cell subset sorted from them (not recorded which). The source is an adult woman who had mild COVID-19 (a few samples of this study predate the infection). Cell type and time point are not known. The CDR3 runs from the conserved cysteine through the conserved F or W. Each record gives: V gene, J gene, CDR3 protein.

V: TRBV24-1; J: TRBJ2-5; CDR3: CATSPSGGIGTQYF
V: TRBV29-1; J: TRBJ2-7; CDR3: CSVRLAGFYEQYF
V: TRBV12-3/TRBV12-4; J: TRBJ2-2; CDR3: CASSAEGGVGELFF
V: TRBV3-1; J: TRBJ2-3; CDR3: CASSQDLVRYTQYF
V: TRBV7-9; J: TRBJ1-4; CDR3: CATEDRLNEKLFF
V: TRBV7-3; J: TRBJ2-3; CDR3: CASSLTGVSPDTQYF
V: TRBV5-1; J: TRBJ1-5; CDR3: CASSAGTSNQPQHF
V: TRBV5-5; J: TRBJ2-5; CDR3: CASSLTPGTQETQYF
V: TRBV7-2; J: TRBJ1-1; CDR3: CASRPIDRGHNTEAFF
V: TRBV7-3; J: TRBJ2-3; CDR3: CASSSGVQDTQYF
V: TRBV7-2; J: TRBJ2-5; CDR3: CASSPVGPETQYF
V: TRBV20-1; J: TRBJ1-2; CDR3: CSARDLRGAQGYTF
V: TRBV4-1; J: TRBJ1-1; CDR3: CASSHLGQLNTEAFF
V: TRBV6-2/TRBV6-3; J: TRBJ2-1; CDR3: CASSYSRSLNEQFF
V: TRBV4-1; J: TRBJ2-1; CDR3: CASSQTRDEQFF
V: TRBV7-2; J: TRBJ2-7; CDR3: CASSLAHETSGRSPYEQYF
V: TRBV20-1; J: TRBJ2-1; CDR3: CSATLGGGGLDMEQFF
V: TRBV7-9; J: TRBJ1-2; CDR3: CASSLARTGYTF
V: TRBV30; J: TRBJ1-1; CDR3: CAWRLRPGQGTLMGAEAFF
V: TRBV5-1; J: TRBJ2-3; CDR3: CASSVAGTGFTDTQYF
V: TRBV5-1; J: TRBJ1-2; CDR3: CASSTGTGDGYTF
V: TRBV6-2/TRBV6-3; J: TRBJ2-4; CDR3: CASSYLGQGARKNIQYF
V: TRBV18; J: TRBJ2-3; CDR3: CASSPPSARSDTQYF
V: TRBV11-2; J: TRBJ2-3; CDR3: CASSFKAGLPSTDTQYF
V: TRBV7-9; J: TRBJ2-3; CDR3: CASSFLGGIADTQYF
V: TRBV7-9; J: TRBJ2-7; CDR3: CASRRGDSSYEQYF
V: TRBV24-1; J: TRBJ2-7; CDR3: CATSDTLPGQRQSYEQYF
V: TRBV5-1; J: TRBJ2-3; CDR3: CASSLVGSPAADTQYF
V: TRBV11-3; J: TRBJ2-1; CDR3: CASSLDPGTNFF
V: TRBV29-1; J: TRBJ1-1; CDR3: CSVAGTANTEAFF